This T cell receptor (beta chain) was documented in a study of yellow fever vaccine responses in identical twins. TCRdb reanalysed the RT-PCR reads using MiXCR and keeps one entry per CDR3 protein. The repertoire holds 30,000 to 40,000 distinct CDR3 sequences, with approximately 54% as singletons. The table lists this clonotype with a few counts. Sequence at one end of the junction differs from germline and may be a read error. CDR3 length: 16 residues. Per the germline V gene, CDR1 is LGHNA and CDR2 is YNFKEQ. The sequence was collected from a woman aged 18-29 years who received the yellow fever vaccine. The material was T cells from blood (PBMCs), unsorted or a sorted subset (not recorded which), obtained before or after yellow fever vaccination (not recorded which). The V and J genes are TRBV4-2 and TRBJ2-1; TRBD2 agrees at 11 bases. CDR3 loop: CASSHLLAGGPNEKFF. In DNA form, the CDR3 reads TGTGCCAGCAGCCACCTCTTAGCGGGGGGGCCCAATGAGAAGTTCTTC.